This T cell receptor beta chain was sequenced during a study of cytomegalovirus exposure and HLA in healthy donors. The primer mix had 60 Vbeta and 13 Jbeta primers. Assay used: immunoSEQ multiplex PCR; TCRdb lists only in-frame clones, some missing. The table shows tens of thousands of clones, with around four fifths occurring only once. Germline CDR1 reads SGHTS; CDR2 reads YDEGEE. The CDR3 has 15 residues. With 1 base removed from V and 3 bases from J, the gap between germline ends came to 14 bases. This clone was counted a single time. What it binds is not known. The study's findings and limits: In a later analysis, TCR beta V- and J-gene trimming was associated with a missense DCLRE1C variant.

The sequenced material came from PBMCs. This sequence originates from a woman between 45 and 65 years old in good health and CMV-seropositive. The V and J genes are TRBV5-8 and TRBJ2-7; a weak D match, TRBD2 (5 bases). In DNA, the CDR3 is TGTGCCAGCAGCTTGTCAGTGGGAGTAGGCTACGAGCAGTACTTC. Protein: CASSLSVGVGYEQYF.